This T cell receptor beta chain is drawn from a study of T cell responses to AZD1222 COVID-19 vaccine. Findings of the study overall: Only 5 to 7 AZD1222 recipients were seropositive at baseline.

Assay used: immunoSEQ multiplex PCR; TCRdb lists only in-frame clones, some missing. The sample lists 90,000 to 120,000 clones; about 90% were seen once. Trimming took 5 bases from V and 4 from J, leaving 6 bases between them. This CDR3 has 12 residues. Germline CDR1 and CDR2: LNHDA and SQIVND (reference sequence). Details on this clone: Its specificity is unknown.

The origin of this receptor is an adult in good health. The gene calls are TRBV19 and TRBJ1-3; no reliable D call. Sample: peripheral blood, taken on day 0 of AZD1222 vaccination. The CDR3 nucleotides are TGTGCCAGTAGTCTCTCCGGAAACACCATATATTTT. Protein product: CASSLSGNTIYF. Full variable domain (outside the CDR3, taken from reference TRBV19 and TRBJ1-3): DGGITQSPKYLFRKEGQNVTLSCEQNLNHDAMYWYRQDPGQGLRLIYYSQIVNDFQKGDIAEGYSVSREKKESFPLTVTSAQKNPTAFYLCASSLSGNTIYFGEGSWLTVV.